A few counts support the clone carrying this T cell receptor beta chain. Germline CDR1 reads SGHRS; CDR2 reads YFSETQ. V was cut by 3 bases and J by 5 bases, with 15 bases left in between. CDR3 length: 16 amino acids. These data are taken from a study of blood T cell repertoires in COVID-19. Study-wide background: The samples span acute and convalescent COVID-19 from the United States, Italy and Spain. T cells, B-cell-depleted T cells, or PBMCs supplied cDNA or gDNA.

Original methodology: Amplification of reference gene primers provided the estimated nucleated cell counts. Using immunoSEQ multiplex PCR, the repertoire was profiled, and TCRdb retains in-frame clones only, with some absent. V and J calls and clone size come straight from that table; D and trimming were deduced from the DNA. The top ten hold roughly 12% of the sample, which has over 50,000 clones, just over 85% seen once. The sample comprised peripheral blood. This TCR was recovered from a man in his 70s with active COVID-19. This chain joins TRBV5-1 and TRBJ1-6; D remains ambiguous. The CDR3 protein is CASSSSGRPDNSPLHF. CDR3 sequence (DNA): TGCGCCAGCAGCTCCTCGGGGAGGCCGGATAATTCACCCCTCCACTTT.